Each of the 30 T cell receptor beta chains below was sequenced from the same sample in a study of blood T cell repertoires in COVID-19. Profiled with immunoSEQ multiplex PCR; TCRdb holds only in-frame clones, not every one. The data hold 95,000 to 150,000 clones, with 82% observed a single time. The specimen was peripheral blood. The origin of the receptors is a woman in her 70s with acute or convalescent COVID-19.

V usage is TRBV10-3 and J usage is TRBJ1-2; 7 positions agree with TRBD1. The CDR3 is made up of 15 amino acids. With V trimmed by 3 bases and J by 5 bases, 9 bases remained unmatched. The germline V gene has CDR1 ENHRY and CDR2 SYGVKD. CDR3 residues: CAISEGDRVGYGYTF. CDR3 coding DNA: TGTGCCATCAGTGAAGGAGACAGGGTTGGTTATGGCTACACCTTC.

V is TRBV5-6 and J is TRBJ2-2, with 7 positions matching TRBD1. CDR1 is SGHDT, CDR2 YYEEEE, per germline. The CDR3 extends over 17 amino acids. Trimming at V came to 4 bases and at J to 4 bases, leaving 13 bases not matched to a gene. The CDR3 nucleotides read TGTGCCAGCAGCAAAATATTAGACAGGGTTACCACCGGGGAGCTGTTTTTT. This sequence encodes CASSKILDRVTTGELFF. Combining the CDR3 with reference TRBV5-6 and TRBJ2-2 gives the whole variable domain DAGVTQSPTHLIKTRGQQVTLRCSPKSGHDTVSWYQQALGQGPQFIFQYYEEEERQRGNFPDRFSGHQFPNYSSELNVNALLLGDSALYLCASSKILDRVTTGELFFGEGSRLTVL.

This clone has a handful of counts. This chain uses TRBV11-2 with TRBJ1-5; TRBD1 might be the D (5 bases). The V gene's germline CDR1 is SGHAT and CDR2 FQNNGV. V lost 5 bases and J lost 3, with 11 bases in between. The CDR3 runs to 14 residues. CDR3 sequence (DNA): TGTGCCAGCAGCATGCAGGGTGACAATCAGCCCCAGCATTTT. Translation gives CASSMQGDNQPQHF.

The chain recombines TRBV6-2 or TRBV6-3 with TRBJ1-2, with 11 bases fitting TRBD1. The CDR3 totals 13 residues. V shed 6 bases, J shed 5 bases, and the junction held 2 bases outside the gene matches. The V gene's germline CDR1 is MNHEY and CDR2 SVGEGT. This CDR3 is CASSWDRGYGYTF. DNA of the CDR3: TGTGCCAGCAGCTGGGACAGGGGGTATGGCTACACCTTC.

The chain has TRBV27 and TRBJ1-6; 10 nucleotides agree with TRBD1. This CDR3 has 14 residues. Trimming removed 3 bases from V and 9 bases from J; junction bases left unmatched: 2. CDR1 and CDR2 from the germline V gene are MNHEY and SMNVEV (reference sequence). This CDR3 is CASSFGQGVSPLHF. CDR3 DNA sequence: TGTGCCAGCAGTTTCGGACAGGGGGTTTCACCCCTCCACTTT.

This clone was observed once. This chain connects TRBV10-3 to TRBJ2-2, with TRBD1 matching 7 bases. Unmatched junction bases numbered 8, after V lost 6 bases and J lost 4 bases. The CDR3 contains 15 residues. Germline V gene lookup returns CDR1 ENHRY and CDR2 SYGVKD. The CDR3 DNA is TGTGCCATCAGCCCGACAGGGTTTAGCACCGGGGAGCTGTTTTTT. It translates to CAISPTGFSTGELFF.

This chain links TRBV5-1 with TRBJ1-2; TRBD1 agrees at 8 bases. Trimming removed 1 base from V and 7 bases from J; junction bases left unmatched: 3. CDR1 SGHRS and CDR2 YFSETQ come from the germline V gene. The CDR3 loop spans 13 amino acids. CDR3 DNA sequence: TGCGCCAGCAGCTTGCAGGGGGCGGGTGGCTACACCTTC. This sequence encodes CASSLQGAGGYTF.

A note on this clone: A junction boundary mismatches the germline segment, possibly from a read error. J is TRBJ2-1 and V is TRBV6-5, with D possibly matching TRBD2 (5 bases). The CDR3 loop spans 15 amino acids. Per the germline V gene, CDR1 is MNHEY and CDR2 is SVGAGI. CDR3 in amino acids: CASSSQRSSYNEQLF. The DNA of the CDR3 is TGTGCCAGCAGTTCACAGCGGAGCTCCTACAATGAGCAGCTCTTC.

The chain employs TRBV5-5 and TRBJ2-7; 8 bases agree with TRBD2. With V trimmed by 1 base and J by 7 bases, 10 bases remained unmatched. CDR1 SGHKS and CDR2 YYEKEE come from the germline V gene (reference sequence). This CDR3 spans 15 amino acids. The CDR3 DNA is TGTGCCAGCAGCTTGCGGGGCGGGGGGCAGCGGGAGCAGTACTTC. It yields the protein CASSLRGGGQREQYF.

V gene TRBV27 combines with J gene TRBJ1-2; tentative D call: TRBD1 (5 bases). The CDR3 is 14 residues long. CDR1 and CDR2 from the germline V gene are MNHEY and SMNVEV (reference sequence). The V end lost 3 bases, the J end lost 2 bases, and 10 bases lay between the germline ends. DNA for the CDR3: TGTGCCAGCAGTTTCGCAGGGATCAACTATGGCTACACCTTC. It encodes CASSFAGINYGYTF.

At least ten counts were recorded for this clone. The V gene is TRBV29-1, the J gene TRBJ2-5, with 7 nucleotides matching TRBD1. V shed 5 bases and J 4 bases; nucleotides not matched to a gene: 7. This CDR3 region has 13 residues. From germline, CDR1 is SQVTM and CDR2 ANQGSEA. The CDR3 coding sequence is TGCAGCGTTTCGACAGGGTTTCGAGAGACCCAGTACTTC. Translated: CSVSTGFRETQYF.

The chain is built from TRBV18 and TRBJ1-2; 7 bases line up with TRBD1. This CDR3 is built from 14 residues. The V gene's germline CDR1 is KGHSH and CDR2 LQKENI. V gave up 3 bases and J gave up 6 bases; unmatched junction bases: 7. CDR3 coding DNA: TGTGCCAGCTCACCCTCGACAGGGCAGCATGGCTACACCTTC. Protein sequence: CASSPSTGQHGYTF.

This sequence joins TRBV2 and TRBJ2-5, with 9 bases identical to TRBD2. Germline values: CDR1 SNHLY, CDR2 FYNNEI. The J segment lost 5 bases and the V segment lost 8 bases, leaving 12 bases of the junction unmatched. The length of the CDR3 is 15 residues. CDR3 sequence (DNA): TGTGCCAGCCACGACACTAGCGGGCTTTGGGAGACCCAGTACTTC. This codes for CASHDTSGLWETQYF.

The rearrangement uses TRBV7-2 and TRBJ2-1; possible D gene TRBD2, 5 bases. V dropped 4 bases and J dropped 8 bases, with 21 bases sitting between them. Germline lookup yields CDR1 SGHTA and CDR2 FQGNSA. This CDR3 has 16 residues. The CDR3 sequence is CASSSRRGGGYDEQFF. CDR3 nucleotide sequence: TGTGCCAGCAGCTCACGCCGAGGAGGAGGTTACGATGAGCAGTTCTTC.

Here the CDR3 DNA reads TGTGCCAGCAGTTCTCTGACGGGGGGCACTGAAGCTTTCTTT. Translating it yields CASSSLTGGTEAFF. The chain recombines TRBV2 with TRBJ1-1; a weak D match, TRBD1 (5 bases). There are 14 residues in the CDR3. Trimming removed 5 bases at V and 4 bases at J, with 14 bases between. CDR1 and CDR2 from the germline V gene are SNHLY and FYNNEI.

The chain joins TRBV7-2 to TRBJ1-1; 7 nucleotides align to TRBD1. Per the germline V gene, CDR1 is SGHTA and CDR2 is FQGNSA. Trimming took 4 bases from V and 7 from J; bases not matched to a gene: 12. The CDR3 extends over 15 amino acids. The CDR3 region has the DNA TGTGCCAGCAGCTCCAGAGATAGACAGGGAATTGAAGCTTTCTTT. This codes for CASSSRDRQGIEAFF.

The V gene is TRBV10-1, the J gene TRBJ2-4; 11 bases match TRBD2. Germline CDR1 is WNHNN and CDR2 is SYGVQD (reference sequence). Trimming took 6 bases from V and 0 from J; bases not matched to a gene: 4. CDR3 length: 16 residues. CDR3 residues: CASRVAGGLAKNIQYF. For the CDR3, the DNA is TGCGCCAGCAGGGTAGCGGGGGGGCTAGCCAAAAACATTCAGTACTTC.

The V and J genes are TRBV30 and TRBJ2-7; TRBD1 might be the D (5 bases). V was pared by 7 bases and J by 1 base, with 17 bases between. CDR1 is GTSNPN, CDR2 SVGIG, per germline (reference sequence). CDR3 length equals 14 residues. The DNA for the CDR3 is TGTGCCTTACGACAGACCGTAGAATCCTACGAGCAGTACTTC. Protein product: CALRQTVESYEQYF.

V gene TRBV6-5 combines with J gene TRBJ2-7; tentative D call: TRBD1 (5 bases). The V gene lost 2 bases and the J gene lost 7 bases, with 15 bases spanning the gap. Germline values: CDR1 MNHEY, CDR2 SVGAGI. CDR3 size: 14 residues. CDR3 nucleotides: TGTGCCAGCAGTTACGCATTACCAGGGAAGGAGCAGTACTTC. The encoded protein is CASSYALPGKEQYF.

This clone was recorded a few times. The V call is TRBV5-1, the J call TRBJ1-1; 8 bases map to TRBD1. The J segment lost 4 bases and the V segment lost 0 bases, leaving 2 bases of the junction unmatched. There are 14 residues in the CDR3. Per germline, CDR1 SGHRS and CDR2 YFSETQ. In DNA form, the CDR3 reads TGCGCCAGCAGCTTGGACAGGGGGGGCACTGAAGCTTTCTTT. It specifies CASSLDRGGTEAFF. The whole variable domain, remainder taken from reference TRBV5-1 and TRBJ1-1, is KAGVTQTPRYLIKTRGQQVTLSCSPISGHRSVSWYQQTPGQGLQFLFEYFSETQRNKGNFPGRFSGRQFSNSRSEMNVSTLELGDSALYLCASSLDRGGTEAFFGQGTRLTVV.

The chain combines TRBV19 with TRBJ1-6; the D is unclear. The CDR3 has 14 amino acids. V shed 3 bases and J shed 7 bases, with 10 bases lying between them. CDR1 LNHDA and CDR2 SQIVND come from the germline V gene (reference sequence). The CDR3 sequence: CASSIERLNSPLHF. The CDR3 nucleotides read TGTGCCAGTAGTATCGAACGGTTAAATTCACCCCTCCACTTT.

The chain employs TRBV5-4 and TRBJ2-5; 7 bases align to TRBD1. Per the germline V gene, CDR1 is SGHNT and CDR2 is YYREEE (reference sequence). Trimming at V came to 1 base and at J to 4 bases, leaving 16 bases not matched to a gene. The CDR3 has 18 amino acids. CDR3 bases: TGTGCCAGCAGCTTGAAACAGACTGGGAAAGGGGGCGGAGAGACCCAGTACTTC. Translation: CASSLKQTGKGGGETQYF.

This clone was detected once. The chain carries TRBV7-9 and TRBJ2-2, with TRBD1 identical over 9 bases. Germline V CDR1 and CDR2: SEHNR, FQNEAQ (reference sequence). V was clipped by 8 bases and J by 7 bases; unmatched bases: 8. The CDR3 runs 14 residues. CDR3 protein: CASADRGTVGELFF. The CDR3 region has the DNA TGTGCCAGCGCGGACAGGGGTACTGTCGGGGAGCTGTTTTTT.

The chain links TRBV10-1 to TRBJ2-5; 9 bases agree with TRBD2. V trimming: 6 bases; J trimming: 5 bases; junction bases outside the gene matches: 10. CDR1 is WNHNN and CDR2 is SYGVQD in the germline V gene (reference sequence). CDR3 length equals 15 residues. In DNA form, the CDR3 reads TGCGCCAGCAGCGGGAGAATAGCGGGGGTGGAGACCCAGTACTTC. Translation: CASSGRIAGVETQYF.

The chain joins TRBV19 to TRBJ1-5; the D is unclear. Germline V gene sequence: CDR1 LNHDA, CDR2 SQIVND (reference sequence). The CDR3 length is 13 residues. The germline V and J ends were trimmed by 8 bases and 3 bases, with 11 bases remaining between them. DNA of the CDR3: TGTGCCAGTTCCATACAGATCAATCAGCCCCAGCATTTT. Its protein product is CASSIQINQPQHF. Together with reference TRBV19 and TRBJ1-5, the CDR3 gives the full variable domain: DGGITQSPKYLFRKEGQNVTLSCEQNLNHDAMYWYRQDPGQGLRLIYYSQIVNDFQKGDIAEGYSVSREKKESFPLTVTSAQKNPTAFYLCASSIQINQPQHFGDGTRLSIL.

V usage is TRBV18 and J usage is TRBJ2-1; a weak D match, TRBD2 (6 bases). This CDR3 has 15 residues. V lost 3 bases, J lost 4 bases, and 13 bases lay in between. The germline V gene has CDR1 KGHSH and CDR2 LQKENI. CDR3 loop: CASSPSGGTYNEQFF. In DNA form, the CDR3 reads TGTGCCAGCTCACCCAGTGGGGGGACTTACAATGAGCAGTTCTTC.

This clone appeared once. This chain connects TRBV6-5 to TRBJ1-1, with D possibly TRBD1 on 6 matching bases. Germline CDR1 is MNHEY and CDR2 is SVGAGI. Trimming pared 5 bases from V and 7 bases from J, leaving 20 bases between. The CDR3 totals 15 residues. CDR3 sequence reads: CASSPSGAIPLEAFF. The CDR3 nucleotides are TGTGCCAGCAGTCCATCAGGGGCCATACCCCTTGAAGCTTTCTTT.

The chain couples TRBV4-3 to TRBJ1-2; D is uncertain. Germline CDR1 LGHNA, CDR2 YSLEER. The CDR3 consists of 14 residues. Trimming took off 0 bases at V and 2 bases at J, with 7 bases between the two ends. CDR3 DNA: TGCGCCAGCAGCCAAGAGATCCAGAACTATGGCTACACCTTC. Its translation: CASSQEIQNYGYTF.

The chain has TRBV4-3 and TRBJ2-1; D is perhaps TRBD1 (8 bases). CDR3 length: 17 residues. V shed 4 bases and J shed 5 bases, with 21 bases lying between them. The germline CDR1 and CDR2 sequences are LGHNA and YSLEER. Written as DNA, the CDR3 is TGCGCCAGCAGCCCAACAGGGGGGGGCGGGTTTCACAATGAGCAGTTCTTC. Its protein is CASSPTGGGGFHNEQFF.

The gene calls are TRBV4-3 and TRBJ1-2; 9 nucleotides align to TRBD1. J gave up 2 bases and V 0 bases, and 7 bases lay outside the gene matches. Germline V CDR1 and CDR2: LGHNA, YSLEER. The length of the CDR3 is 17 residues. The CDR3 bases are TGCGCCAGCAGCCAAGATCGTCTGGGACAGGGAAACTATGGCTACACCTTC. Translated, it gives CASSQDRLGQGNYGYTF.